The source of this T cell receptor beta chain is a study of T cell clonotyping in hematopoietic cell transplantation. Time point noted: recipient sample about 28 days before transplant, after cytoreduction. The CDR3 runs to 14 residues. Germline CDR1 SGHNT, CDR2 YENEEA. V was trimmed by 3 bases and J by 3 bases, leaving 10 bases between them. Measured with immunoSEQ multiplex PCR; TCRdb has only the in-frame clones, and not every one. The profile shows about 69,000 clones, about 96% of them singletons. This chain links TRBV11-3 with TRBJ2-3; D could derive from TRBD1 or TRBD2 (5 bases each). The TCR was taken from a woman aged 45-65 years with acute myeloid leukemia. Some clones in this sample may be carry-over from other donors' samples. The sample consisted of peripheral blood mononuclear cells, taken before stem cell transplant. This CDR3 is CASSFRGGTDTQYF. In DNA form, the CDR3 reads TGTGCCAGCAGCTTTAGGGGCGGGACAGATACGCAGTATTTT.